This T cell receptor (beta chain) was sequenced for a study of blood T cell repertoires in COVID-19. Trimming took 6 bases from V and 6 from J, leaving 21 bases between them. The CDR3 contains 16 residues. Germline V gives CDR1 MDHEN, CDR2 SYDVKM. The repertoire was sequenced with immunoSEQ multiplex PCR; TCRdb's copy has only in-frame clones and lacks some. The data contain about 350,000 clones, about nine tenths of them singletons. The age range of participants was about 18 to 95 years, with residence in around 22 US areas. Sequencing used PBMCs or T cells enriched from blood (not recorded which). The chain links TRBV28 to TRBJ1-5; D may be TRBD1 (6 bases). The receptor comes from a woman in her 30s who had been exposed to COVID-19. The CDR3 DNA reads TGTGCCAGCAGCCAACCCCCTCAGGGGCAGCTTCAGCCCCAGCATTTT. Protein: CASSQPPQGQLQPQHF. Full variable domain (missing parts from reference TRBV28 and TRBJ1-5): DVKVTQSSRYLVKRTGEKVFLECVQDMDHENMFWYRQDPGLGLRLIYFSYDVKMKEKGDIPEGYSVSREKKERFSLILESASTNQTSMYLCASSQPPQGQLQPQHFGDGTRLSIL.